A single T cell receptor beta chain is shown here with its context. This table comes from immunoSEQ multiplex PCR, and its TCRdb copy is limited to in-frame clones, with some not included. The sample lists approximately 100,000 clones, 80% to 90% occurring once. The sample belongs to a study of T cell responses to AZD1222 COVID-19 vaccine. Germline V CDR1 and CDR2: MDHEN, SYDVKM. Trimming cost V 2 bases and J 6 bases, with 8 bases left between them. The CDR3 totals 13 residues. This receptor was identified in an adult in good health. The sample was peripheral blood, taken on day 0 of AZD1222 vaccination. The V gene is TRBV28, the J gene TRBJ2-4; D might be TRBD1 or TRBD2, each matching 5 bases. This CDR3 is CASSLTRGNIQYF. CDR3 sequence (DNA): TGTGCCAGCAGTTTAACGAGGGGAAACATTCAGTACTTC. The variable domain in full, completed from reference TRBV28 and TRBJ2-4, reads DVKVTQSSRYLVKRTGEKVFLECVQDMDHENMFWYRQDPGLGLRLIYFSYDVKMKEKGDIPEGYSVSREKKERFSLILESASTNQTSMYLCASSLTRGNIQYFGAGTRLSVL.